Presented here are 14 T cell receptor beta chains from one specimen sequenced in a study of T cells in Graves' hyperthyroidism and ophthalmopathy. Amplification of TCR beta CDR3 regions used RNA as the template. In the first-round RT-PCR of the TCR CDR3, the HTBI primer set was used. TCRdb reanalysed the multiplex PCR reads using MiXCR and keeps one entry per CDR3 protein. This sample has about 610,000 distinct CDR3 sequences; over 12% occur once, and the top ten carry approximately 4.3%. Material for sequencing was blood. All receptors come from a woman aged 40 to 50 with Graves' ophthalmopathy.

In this sample, this clonotype turned up many times. J is TRBJ2-7 and V is TRBV20-1, with 10 bases aligning to TRBD1. Per the germline V gene, CDR1 is DFQATT and CDR2 is SNEGSKA (reference sequence). The CDR3 spans 13 residues. CDR3 nucleotides: TGCAGCGGACAGGGGGTTTTGTCCTACGAGCAGTACTTC. This gives the protein CSGQGVLSYEQYF.

The chain uses TRBV30 and TRBJ2-7; TRBD2 aligns across 7 bases. Germline V gene sequence: CDR1 GTSNPN, CDR2 SVGIG (reference sequence). This CDR3 has 14 residues. The V gene end was trimmed by 0 bases and the J gene end by 2 bases; junction bases not matched to a gene: 4. Here the CDR3 reads CAWSVVGGPYEQYF. In DNA form, the CDR3 reads TGTGCCTGGAGTGTCGTGGGAGGGCCCTACGAGCAGTACTTC. Full variable domain (rest looked up from reference TRBV30 and TRBJ2-7): SQTIHQWPATLVQPVGSPLSLECTVEGTSNPNLYWYRQAAGRGLQLLFYSVGIGQISSEVPQNLSASRPQDRQFILSSKKLLLSDSGFYLCAWSVVGGPYEQYFGPGTRLTVT.

This clonotype has ten or more counts. The rearrangement links TRBV24-1 to TRBJ2-5; D is perhaps TRBD1 (5 bases). V was shortened by 4 bases and J by 1 base, with 12 bases between the two germline ends. Germline CDR1 KGHDR, CDR2 SFDVKD. The CDR3 is made up of 15 amino acids. The CDR3 DNA reads as TGTGCCACCAGTGACGATCGACAGCTCCAAGAGACCCAGTACTTC. Protein: CATSDDRQLQETQYF.

This clonotype has at least ten counts. This chain connects TRBV12-3 or TRBV12-4 to TRBJ2-4, with D perhaps TRBD1 (5 bases). The CDR3 covers 15 residues. Deletions cut 6 bases from V and 6 bases from J, with 18 bases between. CDR3 DNA sequence: TGTGCCAGCAGCCCAACAGCCCAGGGCCTAAACATTCAGTACTTC. This codes for CASSPTAQGLNIQYF.

This clonotype was found many times. This chain connects TRBV14 to TRBJ2-5, with a weak D call TRBD2 (6 bases). The CDR3 contains 13 residues. Trimming cost V 0 bases and J 9 bases, with 11 bases left between them. CDR1 is SGHDN and CDR2 is FVKESK in the germline V gene. CDR3 sequence (DNA): TGTGCCAGCAGCCAAGAGGCGGGGTCGGCCCAGTACTTC. It yields the protein CASSQEAGSAQYF.

This clonotype has only a few counts. This chain uses TRBV6-7 with TRBJ2-2; D gene uncertain. TRBV6-7 is an ORF, with its function uncertain. With 2 bases removed from V and 0 bases from J, the gap between germline ends came to 10 bases. CDR3 length: 16 residues. The CDR3 DNA sequence: TGTGCCAGCAGTTACAAGGGCCTAGCGAACACCGGGGAGCTGTTTTTT. Protein: CASSYKGLANTGELFF.

Many counts were recorded for this clonotype. The chain has TRBV7-2 and TRBJ2-7, with 7 bases matching TRBD2. CDR1 and CDR2 (germline): SGHTA, FQGNSA. J gave up 4 bases and V 3 bases, and 9 bases lay outside the gene matches. The CDR3 runs 15 residues. The CDR3 reads CASSLGGSWGYEQYF. The CDR3 bases are TGTGCCAGCAGCTTGGGCGGGAGTTGGGGTTACGAGCAGTACTTC. The entire variable domain, with the rest obtained from reference TRBV7-2 and TRBJ2-7, is as follows: GAGVSQSPSNKVTEKGKDVELRCDPISGHTALYWYRQSLGQGLEFLIYFQGNSAPDKSGLPSDRFSAERTGGSVSTLTIQRTQQEDSAVYLCASSLGGSWGYEQYFGPGTRLTVT.

The chain carries TRBV6-2 or TRBV6-3 and TRBJ2-5; 8 bases agree with TRBD2. The CDR3 runs 16 residues. Looked up from germline, CDR1 is MNHEY and CDR2 is SVGEGT. V shed 4 bases, J shed 2 bases, and the junction held 9 bases outside the gene matches. The CDR3 region is CASSLHLAGLQETQYF. The CDR3 coding sequence is TGTGCCAGCAGTTTACATCTAGCGGGCCTACAAGAGACCCAGTACTTC.

This clonotype has a count of ten or more. The J gene is TRBJ2-5, the V gene TRBV6-2 or TRBV6-3; 11 positions match TRBD2. The CDR3 has 16 residues. Germline CDR1 MNHEY, CDR2 SVGEGT. Trimming cost V 5 bases and J 4 bases; bases outside gene matches: 9. CDR3 sequence (DNA): TGTGCCAGCAGTAAACAACTAGCGGGAGAAGTAGAGACCCAGTACTTC. Its translation: CASSKQLAGEVETQYF.

This clonotype was counted ten times or more. The J gene is TRBJ2-7, the V gene TRBV13; D uncertain. Looked up from germline, CDR1 is PRHDT and CDR2 is FYEKMQ (reference sequence). The CDR3 has 14 amino acids. Deletions cut 2 bases from V and 6 bases from J, with 14 bases between. The CDR3 region is CASSLRLQRAEQYF. The CDR3 nucleotides are TGTGCCAGCAGCTTAAGACTGCAAAGGGCCGAGCAGTACTTC.

This chain connects TRBV11-2 to TRBJ2-2; perhaps TRBD2 as D (5 bases). Trimming shortened V by 5 bases and J by 1 base, and 14 bases separated the two germline ends. This CDR3 comprises 16 residues. Germline V lookup: CDR1 SGHAT, CDR2 FQNNGV. This CDR3 reads CASSPEAARNTGELFF. For the CDR3, the DNA is TGTGCCAGCAGCCCGGAAGCGGCCCGGAACACCGGGGAGCTGTTTTTT.

This clonotype was picked up many times. V is TRBV6-1 and J is TRBJ1-2, with D unclear. Germline V lookup: CDR1 MNHNS, CDR2 SASEGT. This CDR3 has 12 residues. Trimming took off 5 bases at V and 4 bases at J, with 8 bases between the two ends. CDR3 sequence reads: CASSKGGYGYTF. In DNA form, the CDR3 reads TGTGCCAGCAGTAAGGGTGGCTATGGCTACACCTTC.

The rearrangement uses TRBV12-3 or TRBV12-4 and TRBJ2-5; the D gene is possibly TRBD1 (5 bases). The CDR3 loop spans 13 amino acids. Trimming shortened V by 1 base and J by 6 bases, and 9 bases separated the two germline ends. This CDR3 reads CASSLGGYQTQYF. The CDR3 DNA reads as TGTGCCAGCAGTTTAGGGGGCTATCAGACCCAGTACTTC.

CDR3 in DNA: TGCAGCGCCCGGGACAGGGGGGACACCGGGGAGCTGTTTTTT. Translation gives CSARDRGDTGELFF. The chain combines TRBV29-1 with TRBJ2-2, with 11 nucleotides matching TRBD1. Trimming took 7 bases from V and 3 from J; bases not matched to a gene: 4. This CDR3 has 14 residues. Germline V gives CDR1 SQVTM, CDR2 ANQGSEA.